These 20 T cell receptor beta chains were sequenced from one sample in a study of a mutant IDH1 vaccine in newly diagnosed glioma. Repertoires were generated with immunoSEQ multiplex PCR, while TCRdb's copy carries only in-frame clones and drops some. The sample lists about 55,000 clones; 75% to 85% were seen once. Their target antigens are unknown. Time point here: week 23, last vaccination. Topical imiquimod accompanied each vaccine dose, which consisted of 300 ug of mutant IDH1 20-mer peptide. The sample was PBMCs, taken from a glioma patient whose treatment included an IDH1 peptide vaccine. The receptors were gathered from a man aged 40-55 years with glioma.

The chain joins TRBV2 to TRBJ2-7; D unresolved. V lost 3 bases to trimming and J lost 0 bases, with 15 bases between them. CDR3 length: 16 amino acids. Germline CDR1 and CDR2: SNHLY and FYNNEI. CDR3 loop: CASSDRLGSPSYEQYF. CDR3 bases: TGTGCCAGCAGTGATCGGCTAGGGTCGCCCTCCTACGAGCAGTACTTC. The whole variable domain, remainder taken from reference TRBV2 and TRBJ2-7, is EPEVTQTPSHQVTQMGQEVILRCVPISNHLYFYWYRQILGQKVEFLVSFYNNEISEKSEIFDDQFSVERPDGSNFTLKIRSTKLEDSAMYFCASSDRLGSPSYEQYFGPGTRLTVT.

This clone came up once. For the CDR3, the DNA is TGCGCCAGCAGCTTGGAGCCGGCCTCGCCCTACGAGCAGTACTTC. Protein sequence: CASSLEPASPYEQYF. The V call is TRBV5-1, the J call TRBJ2-7; D unclear. The CDR3 totals 15 residues. Trimming took off 0 bases at V and 2 bases at J, with 12 bases between the two ends. CDR1 and CDR2 (germline): SGHRS, YFSETQ.

The genes are TRBV6-5 and TRBJ1-2, with D perhaps matching TRBD1 (5 bases). V lost 6 bases, J lost 5 bases, and 13 bases lay in between. The CDR3 sequence is 13 residues long. Germline V CDR1 and CDR2: MNHEY, SVGAGI. This chain's CDR3 is CASRQDRLYGYTF. The CDR3 DNA is TGTGCCAGCAGACAAGACAGACTGTATGGCTACACCTTC.

The chain uses TRBV5-6 and TRBJ2-3; TRBD2 matches at 7 bases. CDR3 length: 16 residues. The trim removed 4 bases at V and 1 base at J, leaving 9 bases unmatched. The germline V gene encodes CDR1 SGHDT and CDR2 YYEEEE. The chain's CDR3 is CASSRGLPWGTDTQYF. The CDR3 DNA sequence: TGTGCCAGCAGCCGGGGACTACCATGGGGCACAGATACGCAGTATTTT.

The chain is built from TRBV5-1 and TRBJ1-1; D is possibly TRBD1 (5 bases). This CDR3 contains 15 residues. Trimming removed 0 bases at V and 4 bases at J, with 13 bases between. Germline V gene lookup returns CDR1 SGHRS and CDR2 YFSETQ. The CDR3 is CASSLAAGDGTEAFF. The CDR3 DNA sequence: TGCGCCAGCAGCTTGGCAGCGGGGGATGGCACTGAAGCTTTCTTT.

The chain carries TRBV2 and TRBJ2-2; TRBD2 agrees at 7 bases. The germline V gene encodes CDR1 SNHLY and CDR2 FYNNEI. This CDR3 spans 14 amino acids. The V gene end was trimmed by 3 bases and the J gene end by 3 bases; junction bases not matched to a gene: 1. The CDR3 loop is CASSEGGYTGELFF. The CDR3, as DNA: TGTGCCAGCAGTGAGGGGGGGTACACCGGGGAGCTGTTTTTT.

The rearrangement joins TRBV2 to TRBJ2-2; D not resolved. The CDR3 consists of 17 residues. Germline assignment: CDR1 SNHLY and CDR2 FYNNEI. Trimming removed 9 bases from V and 3 bases from J, with 23 bases in between. The chain's CDR3 is CASNLKPHSPYTGELFF. CDR3 in DNA: TGTGCCAGTAACCTAAAGCCGCACAGCCCATACACCGGGGAGCTGTTTTTT.

This clone is a singleton in its sample. This CDR3 is also generated by other DNA sequences in the sample. The DNA of the CDR3 is TGTGCCAGCAGCTTGGCGGGGGGAGAGACCCAGTACTTC. Protein: CASSLAGGETQYF. J is TRBJ2-5 and V is TRBV5-4; 7 bases align to TRBD2. The germline V gene has CDR1 SGHNT and CDR2 YYREEE (reference sequence). CDR3 size: 13 residues. With 0 bases clipped from V and 4 bases from J, the junction kept 0 bases outside the gene matches. The full variable domain, completed using reference TRBV5-4 and TRBJ2-5, is ETGVTQSPTHLIKTRGQQVTLRCSSQSGHNTVSWYQQALGQGPQFIFQYYREEENGRGNFPPRFSGLQFPNYSSELNVNALELDDSALYLCASSLAGGETQYFGPGTRLLVL.

The chain combines TRBV27 with TRBJ1-2; D is uncertain. This CDR3 region has 21 residues. Germline lookup yields CDR1 MNHEY and CDR2 SMNVEV (reference sequence). V was pared by 4 bases and J by 0 bases, with 30 bases between. The CDR3 loop reads CASSSRAYSPIDQVANYGYTF. In nucleotides, the CDR3 is TGTGCCAGCAGTTCACGGGCCTACTCCCCGATCGACCAGGTAGCTAACTATGGCTACACCTTC.

This chain links TRBV5-4 with TRBJ2-1, with 8 bases lining up with TRBD1. The CDR3 extends over 15 amino acids. From germline, CDR1 is SGHNT and CDR2 YYREEE (reference sequence). V shed 4 bases, J shed 8 bases, and the junction held 11 bases outside the gene matches. As DNA, the CDR3 is TGTGCCAGCAGCCAAGACAGGGGCCCTTGGGATGAGCAGTTCTTC. Protein: CASSQDRGPWDEQFF.

The rearrangement uses TRBV29-1 and TRBJ2-7, with D possibly being TRBD2 (5 bases). Trimming pared 6 bases from V and 3 bases from J, leaving 15 bases between. The CDR3 covers 13 residues. Germline-derived CDR1 and CDR2 are SQVTM and ANQGSEA. CDR3 DNA sequence: TGCAGCGTCCATGACCCGGCGGGCTACGAGCAGTACTTC. Its protein product is CSVHDPAGYEQYF.

The chain is built from TRBV6-4 and TRBJ1-2, with unresolved D. CDR1 is MRHNA, CDR2 SNTAGT, per germline. The CDR3 covers 13 residues. The ends were cut back, 5 bases at V and 4 bases at J, with 11 bases in the middle. CDR3 in DNA: TGTGCCAGCAGTCCCCATTTCACCTATGGCTACACCTTC. It is translated as CASSPHFTYGYTF.

This sequence joins TRBV7-9 and TRBJ2-7, with TRBD1 as a possible D gene (6 bases). From germline, CDR1 is SEHNR and CDR2 FQNEAQ (reference sequence). V dropped 3 bases and J dropped 5 bases, with 11 bases sitting between them. The CDR3 has 13 residues. Here the CDR3 DNA reads TGTGCCAGCAGCTTCAATCAGGGGAACGAGCAGTACTTC. Amino acid sequence: CASSFNQGNEQYF.

The chain links TRBV6-5 to TRBJ1-2; 9 bases fit TRBD1. The CDR3 extends over 15 amino acids. CDR1 and CDR2 from the germline V gene are MNHEY and SVGAGI. Germline trimming cut 5 bases from V and 0 bases from J; bases unmatched to any gene: 4. The CDR3 sequence: CASSPRQGANYGYTF. Here the CDR3 DNA reads TGTGCCAGCAGTCCTCGACAGGGGGCTAACTATGGCTACACCTTC.

This chain connects TRBV5-6 to TRBJ2-2; maybe TRBD2 (6 bases). The germline V gene encodes CDR1 SGHDT and CDR2 YYEEEE. The germline V and J ends were trimmed by 2 bases and 1 base, with 15 bases remaining between them. The CDR3 loop spans 17 amino acids. This chain's CDR3 is CASSFPLAAKNTGELFF. CDR3 nucleotides: TGTGCCAGCAGCTTCCCTTTAGCGGCCAAGAACACCGGGGAGCTGTTTTTT.

This sequence joins TRBV6-5 and TRBJ2-3; D might be TRBD2 (6 bases). Germline V lookup: CDR1 MNHEY, CDR2 SVGAGI. The CDR3 contains 15 residues. With 2 bases removed from V and 6 bases from J, the gap between germline ends came to 15 bases. CDR3 bases: TGTGCCAGCAGTTACGGAGGGGCGAAGACGGATACGCAGTATTTT. It yields the protein CASSYGGAKTDTQYF.

The rearrangement uses TRBV28 and TRBJ1-1; 7 bases agree with TRBD1. Germline loops: CDR1 MDHEN, CDR2 SYDVKM. Trimming took 3 bases from V and 0 from J; bases not matched to a gene: 4. The CDR3 contains 15 residues. The CDR3 DNA sequence: TGTGCCAGCAGTTTGACAGGGTCCATGAACACTGAAGCTTTCTTT. It encodes CASSLTGSMNTEAFF.

The rearrangement uses TRBV6-1 and TRBJ1-5; 8 bases are a match to TRBD1. Losses at the gene ends were 4 bases for V and 6 bases for J; bases not matched to a gene: 5. This CDR3 spans 14 amino acids. Germline assignment: CDR1 MNHNS and CDR2 SASEGT. In nucleotides, the CDR3 is TGTGCCAGCAGTGCGACAGGGGTTGCTCAGCCCCAGCATTTT. Its protein product is CASSATGVAQPQHF.

This clone has only one observation. The chain has TRBV15 and TRBJ2-2; D uncertain. Looked up from germline, CDR1 is LNHNV and CDR2 is YYDKDF (reference sequence). This CDR3 has 15 amino acids. V was trimmed by 0 bases and J by 6 bases, leaving 11 bases between them. Here the CDR3 DNA reads TGTGCCACCAGCAGAGAAACCACCGCGGCCGGGGAGCTGTTTTTT. This codes for CATSRETTAAGELFF.

The J gene is TRBJ1-6, the V gene TRBV6-5; 8 bases map to TRBD1. The germline CDR1 and CDR2 sequences are MNHEY and SVGAGI. V lost 2 bases to trimming and J lost 4 bases; unmatched junction nucleotides: 1. There are 15 residues in the CDR3. CDR3 nucleotide sequence: TGTGCCAGCAGTTACACAGGGGGGTATAATTCACCCCTCCACTTT. Translation gives CASSYTGGYNSPLHF.